The 32 T cell receptor beta chains in this list originate from one sample, sequenced in a study of T cells after yellow fever vaccination. TCRdb fed the 5' RACE reads into MiXCR, producing one record per CDR3 protein. The sample shows a few hundred thousand distinct CDR3 sequences, around 5.3% of them seen only once. Material: CD4+ T cells sorted from PBMCs, obtained on the day of the yellow fever booster vaccination. The origin of the receptors is a young man who received the YFV17D yellow fever vaccine.

This clonotype was picked up a small number of times. The chain recombines TRBV29-1 with TRBJ2-2; the D gene could be TRBD1 or TRBD2 (5 bases each). V was trimmed by 4 bases and J by 6 bases, leaving 15 bases between them. Germline loops: CDR1 SQVTM, CDR2 ANQGSEA. The CDR3 consists of 14 residues. This CDR3 reads CSVGVGGGSGELFF. DNA of the CDR3: TGCAGCGTTGGAGTCGGTGGGGGTTCCGGGGAGCTGTTTTTT.

This clonotype was observed a handful of times. An end of the junction does not agree with germline; a read error may underlie this. V gene TRBV7-7 combines with J gene TRBJ2-2; D is possibly TRBD2 (6 bases). In germline, CDR1 is SSHAT, CDR2 FNYEAQ (reference sequence). This CDR3 contains 15 residues. Here the CDR3 reads CASSLGRPRTGELFF. CDR3 nucleotide sequence: TGTGCTAGCAGCTTAGGGAGGCCGAGGACCGGGGAGCTGTTTTTT.

There are many counts of this clonotype. Here the CDR3 reads CSVSRGGGAEAFF. The CDR3 DNA is TGCAGCGTTTCGAGGGGGGGCGGCGCTGAAGCTTTCTTT. The rearrangement joins TRBV29-1 to TRBJ1-1; a possible D gene is TRBD1 (6 bases). The germline V and J ends were trimmed by 5 bases and 6 bases, with 16 bases remaining between them. CDR1 is SQVTM and CDR2 is ANQGSEA in the germline V gene. The CDR3 extends over 13 amino acids.

This clonotype was seen more than once but under ten times. The chain links TRBV4-2 to TRBJ1-2; TRBD1 matches at 8 bases. This CDR3 contains 15 residues. V was clipped by 4 bases and J by 8 bases; unmatched bases: 12. Germline-derived CDR1 and CDR2 are LGHNA and YNFKEQ. CDR3 loop: CASSPGVQGAGGYTF. The CDR3 DNA reads TGTGCCAGCAGCCCCGGGGTTCAGGGGGCCGGGGGCTACACCTTC.

The V and J genes are TRBV20-1 and TRBJ1-1; D is ambiguous. V shed 7 bases and J shed 3 bases, with 24 bases lying between them. In germline, CDR1 is DFQATT, CDR2 SNEGSKA (reference sequence). This CDR3 has 16 residues. CDR3 sequence: CSGGFDPRGSDTEAFF. DNA for the CDR3: TGCAGTGGGGGTTTTGACCCGAGAGGATCGGACACTGAAGCTTTCTTT.

This clonotype was counted a few times. The rearrangement links TRBV28 to TRBJ1-3; D is possibly TRBD1 (6 bases). Germline V gene data show CDR1 as MDHEN and CDR2 as SYDVKM. The CDR3 has 15 residues. Between the trimmed V and J ends, which lost 6 bases and 4 bases, there was a span of 16 bases. CDR3 bases: TGTGCCAGCAGGGAAACAGGGCCGTTCGGAAACACCATATATTTT. The encoded protein is CASRETGPFGNTIYF.

At least ten counts were recorded for this clonotype. The rearrangement links TRBV5-1 to TRBJ1-1, with TRBD1 as a possible D gene (5 bases). From germline, CDR1 is SGHRS and CDR2 YFSETQ. V was clipped by 3 bases and J by 1 base, with 7 bases between them. There are 13 residues in the CDR3. CDR3 nucleotide sequence: TGCGCCAGCAGCTGGGGCTCGAACACTGAAGCTTTCTTT. Protein product: CASSWGSNTEAFF.

The chain couples TRBV9 to TRBJ2-1; TRBD2 matches at 11 bases. Germline CDR1 is SGDLS and CDR2 is YYNGEE. CDR3 length: 14 amino acids. Trimming at V came to 4 bases and at J to 7 bases, leaving 4 bases not matched to a gene. The CDR3 DNA is TGTGCCAGCAGCTCTCGGACTAGCGGGAATGAGCAGTTCTTC. Residues: CASSSRTSGNEQFF. Together with reference TRBV9 and TRBJ2-1, the CDR3 gives the full variable domain: DSGVTQTPKHLITATGQRVTLRCSPRSGDLSVYWYQQSLDQGLQFLIQYYNGEERAKGNILERFSAQQFPDLHSELNLSSLELGDSALYFCASSSRTSGNEQFFGPGTRLTVL.

This clonotype was seen a few times. This chain joins TRBV6-5 and TRBJ1-1; D is unresolved. The CDR3 runs to 15 residues. The V gene lost 0 bases and the J gene lost 0 bases, with 8 bases spanning the gap. Germline CDR1 reads MNHEY; CDR2 reads SVGAGI. The CDR3 here is CASSYSAAMNTEAFF. In DNA, the CDR3 is TGTGCCAGCAGTTACTCCGCCGCTATGAACACTGAAGCTTTCTTT.

The V and J genes are TRBV4-3 and TRBJ1-1, with 8 bases fitting TRBD1. This CDR3 comprises 14 residues. CDR1 is LGHNA and CDR2 is YSLEER in the germline V gene. V lost 4 bases and J lost 4; bases outside the gene matches: 5. CDR3 sequence: CASSRLTGGTEAFF. CDR3 coding DNA: TGCGCCAGCAGCCGGTTAACAGGGGGCACTGAAGCTTTCTTT.

This clonotype showed up just a few times. The rearrangement uses TRBV5-4 and TRBJ2-3; the match to TRBD2 covers 15 bases. Germline lookup yields CDR1 SGHNT and CDR2 YYREEE (reference sequence). V dropped 0 bases and J dropped 6; count of bases not matched to a gene: 5. This CDR3 spans 17 amino acids. This CDR3 reads CASSLGTSGGAVDTQYF. CDR3 in DNA: TGTGCCAGCAGCTTGGGGACTAGCGGGGGGGCCGTCGATACGCAGTATTTT.

The genes are TRBV7-8 and TRBJ2-1; 13 nucleotides agree with TRBD2. J was trimmed by 7 bases and V by 4 bases; bases with no gene match: 4. Looked up from germline, CDR1 is SGHVS and CDR2 is FQNEAQ. CDR3 length: 15 residues. CDR3 amino acids: CASSSPTSGGNEQFF. The CDR3 DNA reads as TGTGCCAGCAGCTCCCCGACTAGCGGGGGGAATGAGCAGTTCTTC.

In its sample, this clonotype was seen a few times. The chain couples TRBV19 to TRBJ2-4; D not resolved. Per germline, CDR1 LNHDA and CDR2 SQIVND (reference sequence). The CDR3 has 15 residues. V lost 1 base and J 2 bases, leaving 9 bases between the germline ends. In DNA form, the CDR3 reads TGTGCCAGTAGTATAGGGACCACCTCCAAAAACATTCAGTACTTC. Translating gives CASSIGTTSKNIQYF. The entire variable domain, with the rest obtained from reference TRBV19 and TRBJ2-4, is as follows: DGGITQSPKYLFRKEGQNVTLSCEQNLNHDAMYWYRQDPGQGLRLIYYSQIVNDFQKGDIAEGYSVSREKKESFPLTVTSAQKNPTAFYLCASSIGTTSKNIQYFGAGTRLSVL.

This clonotype has ten or more counts. CDR3 DNA: TGTGCCAGCACCTTCGCACCGACAGACCCGAACACTGAAGCTTTCTTT. It is translated as CASTFAPTDPNTEAFF. The rearrangement uses TRBV12-3 or TRBV12-4 and TRBJ1-1, with D maybe TRBD1 (5 bases). Trimming took 7 bases from V and 1 from J, leaving 19 bases between them. This CDR3 is built from 16 residues.

This clonotype was detected only a few times. This rearrangement joins TRBV5-4 to TRBJ2-1; TRBD1 might be the D (6 bases). The CDR3 is 13 amino acids. Germline assignment: CDR1 SGHNT and CDR2 YYREEE (reference sequence). Trimming removed 2 bases at V and 8 bases at J, with 11 bases between. In DNA, the CDR3 is TGTGCCAGCAGCTTAGCCAGGGGCTATGAGCAGTTCTTC. Translation: CASSLARGYEQFF.

This rearrangement joins TRBV4-3 to TRBJ1-1; 9 nucleotides match TRBD1. V dropped 3 bases and J dropped 6; count of bases not matched to a gene: 17. The CDR3 covers 18 residues. CDR1 and CDR2 from the germline V gene are LGHNA and YSLEER. In DNA form, the CDR3 reads TGCGCCAGCAGCCACTTTTCCGGGACAGGGAAATTGGTCCCTGAAGCTTTCTTT. Amino acids: CASSHFSGTGKLVPEAFF.

On this clonotype: The conserved closing phenylalanine or tryptophan is absent in this CDR3, likely reflecting a read error. The rearrangement joins TRBV5-4 to TRBJ1-1; D perhaps matches TRBD1 (6 bases). The germline CDR1 and CDR2 sequences are SGHNT and YYREEE (reference sequence). The CDR3 extends over 14 amino acids. Between the trimmed V and J ends, which lost 0 bases and 9 bases, there was a span of 15 bases. For the CDR3, the DNA is TGTGCCAGCAGCTTGGCCGGCAGGGGTGTTCAAGCTTTCATT. This sequence encodes CASSLAGRGVQAFI.

V usage is TRBV9 and J usage is TRBJ1-1, with a possible D match to TRBD1 (5 bases). CDR3 length: 15 residues. Trimming pared 0 bases from V and 9 bases from J, leaving 18 bases between. CDR1 is SGDLS, CDR2 YYNGEE, per germline. Here the CDR3 DNA reads TGTGCCAGCAGCGTAGTGGGGGATTTTTTCTCGAAAGCTTTCTTT. This translates into CASSVVGDFFSKAFF.

This clonotype was counted at least ten times. V is TRBV2 and J is TRBJ2-3; tentative D call: TRBD2 (6 bases). The CDR3 is 15 residues long. V lost 9 bases, J lost 1 base, and 17 bases lay in between. Per germline, CDR1 SNHLY and CDR2 FYNNEI. In nucleotides, the CDR3 is TGTGCCAGTTGGGGGGTCCTACCCGGCACAGATACGCAGTATTTT. The encoded protein is CASWGVLPGTDTQYF.

The V and J genes are TRBV7-3 and TRBJ2-5; 9 bases are a match to TRBD2. Trimming at V came to 5 bases and at J to 7 bases, leaving 14 bases not matched to a gene. Germline CDR1 reads SGHTA; CDR2 reads FQGTGA. There are 16 residues in the CDR3. CDR3 loop: CASSPLGGGGAGTQYF. CDR3 coding DNA: TGTGCCAGCAGCCCCCTTGGGGGCGGGGGGGCGGGGACCCAGTACTTC.

V usage is TRBV20-1 and J usage is TRBJ1-6, with D uncertain. Germline CDR1 reads DFQATT; CDR2 reads SNEGSKA (reference sequence). This CDR3 region has 14 residues. V shed 5 bases and J shed 5 bases, with 13 bases lying between them. The CDR3 coding sequence is TGCAGTGCTCGCGGACCCCCCGATAATTCACCCCTCCACTTT. This translates into CSARGPPDNSPLHF.

The chain recombines TRBV7-3 with TRBJ2-2; 8 positions agree with TRBD1. Germline V gene lookup returns CDR1 SGHTA and CDR2 FQGTGA. This CDR3 comprises 13 residues. Trimming at V came to 4 bases and at J to 6 bases, leaving 1 base not matched to a gene. The CDR3 spells CASSSTGAGELFF. The CDR3, as DNA: TGTGCCAGCAGCTCGACAGGGGCCGGGGAGCTGTTTTTT.

In its sample, this clonotype was seen a few times. V is TRBV4-3 and J is TRBJ2-1; TRBD1 is a possible D gene (5 bases). The CDR3 totals 19 residues. Trimming cost V 0 bases and J 0 bases, with 18 bases left between them. Looked up from germline, CDR1 is LGHNA and CDR2 is YSLEER. CDR3 residues: CASSQDPTLQAVSYNEQFF. In DNA form, the CDR3 reads TGCGCCAGCAGCCAAGATCCCACACTACAGGCTGTCTCCTACAATGAGCAGTTCTTC.

Many counts were recorded for this clonotype. The V and J genes are TRBV6-5 and TRBJ2-7, with 9 bases fitting TRBD2. The germline gives CDR1 MNHEY, CDR2 SVGAGI. J was trimmed by 4 bases and V by 0 bases; bases with no gene match: 10. The CDR3 has 17 amino acids. The CDR3 sequence: CASSYSGTSSWGYEQYF. CDR3 nucleotide sequence: TGTGCCAGCAGTTACTCGGGGACTAGCAGTTGGGGATACGAGCAGTACTTC.

The rearrangement links TRBV9 to TRBJ2-3, with 7 bases identical to TRBD2. The germline V gene encodes CDR1 SGDLS and CDR2 YYNGEE. V lost 0 bases, J lost 4 bases, and 5 bases stayed unmatched. The length of the CDR3 is 15 residues. The CDR3 DNA is TGTGCCAGCAGCGTAGGTGGGGGGGTGGCAGATACGCAGTATTTT. Translating it yields CASSVGGGVADTQYF. The full variable domain, its missing parts supplied by reference TRBV9 and TRBJ2-3, is DSGVTQTPKHLITATGQRVTLRCSPRSGDLSVYWYQQSLDQGLQFLIQYYNGEERAKGNILERFSAQQFPDLHSELNLSSLELGDSALYFCASSVGGGVADTQYFGPGTRLTVL.

This clonotype appeared many times. V is TRBV6-2 or TRBV6-3 and J is TRBJ2-7, with 12 positions matching TRBD2. This CDR3 contains 15 residues. CDR1 MNHEY and CDR2 SVGEGT come from the germline V gene. V was clipped by 5 bases and J by 2 bases; unmatched bases: 4. The CDR3 sequence: CASSPTSGGTYEQYV. The CDR3 region has the DNA TGTGCCAGCAGTCCGACTAGCGGGGGCACCTACGAGCAGTACGTC.

This clonotype has at least ten counts. J is TRBJ2-1 and V is TRBV5-4; 8 nucleotides line up with TRBD2. The trim removed 0 bases at V and 4 bases at J, leaving 6 bases unmatched. The length of the CDR3 is 16 residues. The germline V gene has CDR1 SGHNT and CDR2 YYREEE (reference sequence). The CDR3 DNA is TGTGCCAGCAGCTTGGATAACGGGGGGGCATACAATGAGCAGTTCTTC. Amino acid sequence: CASSLDNGGAYNEQFF. Drawing the rest from reference TRBV5-4 and TRBJ2-1, the complete variable domain is ETGVTQSPTHLIKTRGQQVTLRCSSQSGHNTVSWYQQALGQGPQFIFQYYREEENGRGNFPPRFSGLQFPNYSSELNVNALELDDSALYLCASSLDNGGAYNEQFFGPGTRLTVL.

The chain links TRBV19 to TRBJ2-7, with a tentative D call TRBD1 (6 bases). Germline V gene data show CDR1 as LNHDA and CDR2 as SQIVND (reference sequence). Trimming shortened V by 7 bases and J by 3 bases, and 16 bases separated the two germline ends. The CDR3 is made up of 14 amino acids. The chain's CDR3 is CASKESIQGYEQYF. CDR3 bases: TGTGCCAGTAAAGAGAGTATACAGGGCTACGAGCAGTACTTC.

The sample holds many counts of this clonotype. V gene TRBV29-1 combines with J gene TRBJ2-7; TRBD1 matches at 8 bases. Looked up from germline, CDR1 is SQVTM and CDR2 is ANQGSEA. The CDR3 runs 15 residues. V lost 2 bases to trimming and J lost 0 bases; unmatched junction nucleotides: 6. CDR3 DNA sequence: TGCAGCGTTGAAAAGGGACAGGTGAGCTCCTACGAGCAGTACGTC. This codes for CSVEKGQVSSYEQYV.

J is TRBJ2-7 and V is TRBV4-2; no clear D gene. CDR3 length: 13 residues. Between the trimmed V and J ends, which lost 4 bases and 3 bases, there was a span of 10 bases. Germline assignment: CDR1 LGHNA and CDR2 YNFKEQ. The CDR3 bases are TGTGCCAGCAGCCCATCCCGGGTCTACGAGCAGTACTTC. Translation: CASSPSRVYEQYF.

There are many counts of this clonotype. The CDR3 DNA reads TGCAGTGCTCCACTAGCGGGGGGGCGTGCAGATACGCAGTATTTT. It yields the protein CSAPLAGGRADTQYF. V gene TRBV20-1 combines with J gene TRBJ2-3; 13 nucleotides align to TRBD2. The germline V gene encodes CDR1 DFQATT and CDR2 SNEGSKA (reference sequence). Trimming took 5 bases from V and 4 from J; bases not matched to a gene: 6. CDR3 length: 15 amino acids.

This clonotype was detected only a few times. The genes are TRBV29-1 and TRBJ2-1; 9 bases fit TRBD1. Germline V lookup: CDR1 SQVTM, CDR2 ANQGSEA. V was pared by 7 bases and J by 2 bases, with 9 bases of the junction left unmatched. The length of the CDR3 is 15 residues. The CDR3: CSAEKQGATYNEQFF. The DNA of the CDR3 is TGCAGCGCCGAAAAACAGGGGGCTACCTACAATGAGCAGTTCTTC.